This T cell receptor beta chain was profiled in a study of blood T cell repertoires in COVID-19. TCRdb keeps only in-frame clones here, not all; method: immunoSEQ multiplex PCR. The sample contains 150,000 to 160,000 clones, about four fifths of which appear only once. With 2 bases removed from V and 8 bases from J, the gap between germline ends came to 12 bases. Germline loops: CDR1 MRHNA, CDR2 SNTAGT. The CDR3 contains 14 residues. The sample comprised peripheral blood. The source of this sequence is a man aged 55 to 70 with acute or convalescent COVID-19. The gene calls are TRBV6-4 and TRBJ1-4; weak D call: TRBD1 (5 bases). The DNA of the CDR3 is TGTGCCAGCAGTGACCGGCGGGGCCACGAAAAACTGTTTTTT. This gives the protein CASSDRRGHEKLFF.